The clone carrying this T cell receptor beta chain was found a few times. Its specificity is unknown. This specimen belongs to a study of cytomegalovirus exposure and HLA in healthy donors. Study-wide points: Previously analyzed data showed that most TCR beta V segments were productive at a frequency of about 87% or about 30%.

PCR involved 60 Vbeta and 13 Jbeta primers. Libraries were prepared by immunoSEQ multiplex PCR; TCRdb keeps only in-frame clonotypes and omits some of them. The sample shows about 130,000 clones, roughly 77% of them seen only once. In germline, CDR1 is PRHDT, CDR2 FYEKMQ (reference sequence). This CDR3 is 15 amino acids long. Losses at the gene ends were 5 bases for V and 8 bases for J; bases not matched to a gene: 5. The chain couples TRBV13 to TRBJ2-1; 14 nucleotides agree with TRBD2. The receptor's source is a woman aged 30 to 39 in good health and CMV-seronegative. The sample was PBMCs. The CDR3 DNA is TGTGCCAGCAGCCAAGGGACTAGCGGGGGTGATGAGCAGTTCTTC. Protein: CASSQGTSGGDEQFF. Variable domain in full (rest from reference TRBV13 and TRBJ2-1): AAGVIQSPRHLIKEKRETATLKCYPIPRHDTVYWYQQGPGQDPQFLISFYEKMQSDKGSIPDRFSAQQFSDYHSELNMSSLELGDSALYFCASSQGTSGGDEQFFGPGTRLTVL.